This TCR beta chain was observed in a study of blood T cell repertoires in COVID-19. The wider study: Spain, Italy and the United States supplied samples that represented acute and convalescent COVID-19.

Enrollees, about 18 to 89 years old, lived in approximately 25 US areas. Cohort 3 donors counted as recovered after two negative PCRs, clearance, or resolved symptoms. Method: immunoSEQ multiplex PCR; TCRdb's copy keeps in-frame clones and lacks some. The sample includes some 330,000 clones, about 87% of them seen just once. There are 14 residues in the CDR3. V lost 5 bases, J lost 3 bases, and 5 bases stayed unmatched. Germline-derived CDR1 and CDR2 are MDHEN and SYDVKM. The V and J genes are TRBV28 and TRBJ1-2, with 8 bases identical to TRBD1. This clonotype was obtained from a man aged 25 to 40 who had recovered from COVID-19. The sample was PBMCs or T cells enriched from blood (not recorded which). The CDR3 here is CASSRDRPYYGYTF. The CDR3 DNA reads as TGTGCCAGCAGTAGGGACAGGCCTTACTATGGCTACACCTTC.